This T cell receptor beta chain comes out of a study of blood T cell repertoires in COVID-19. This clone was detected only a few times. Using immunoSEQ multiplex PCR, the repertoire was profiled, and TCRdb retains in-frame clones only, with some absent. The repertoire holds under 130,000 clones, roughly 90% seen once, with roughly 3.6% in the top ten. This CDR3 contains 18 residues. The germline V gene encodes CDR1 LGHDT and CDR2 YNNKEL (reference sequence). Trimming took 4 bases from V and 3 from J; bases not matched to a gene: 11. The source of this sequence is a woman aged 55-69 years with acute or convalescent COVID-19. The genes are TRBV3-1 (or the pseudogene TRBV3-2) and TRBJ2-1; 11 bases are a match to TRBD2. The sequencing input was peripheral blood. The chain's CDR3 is CASSPRWLAGGIYNEQFF. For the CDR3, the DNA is TGTGCCAGCAGCCCGCGCTGGCTAGCGGGAGGAATCTACAATGAGCAGTTCTTC.